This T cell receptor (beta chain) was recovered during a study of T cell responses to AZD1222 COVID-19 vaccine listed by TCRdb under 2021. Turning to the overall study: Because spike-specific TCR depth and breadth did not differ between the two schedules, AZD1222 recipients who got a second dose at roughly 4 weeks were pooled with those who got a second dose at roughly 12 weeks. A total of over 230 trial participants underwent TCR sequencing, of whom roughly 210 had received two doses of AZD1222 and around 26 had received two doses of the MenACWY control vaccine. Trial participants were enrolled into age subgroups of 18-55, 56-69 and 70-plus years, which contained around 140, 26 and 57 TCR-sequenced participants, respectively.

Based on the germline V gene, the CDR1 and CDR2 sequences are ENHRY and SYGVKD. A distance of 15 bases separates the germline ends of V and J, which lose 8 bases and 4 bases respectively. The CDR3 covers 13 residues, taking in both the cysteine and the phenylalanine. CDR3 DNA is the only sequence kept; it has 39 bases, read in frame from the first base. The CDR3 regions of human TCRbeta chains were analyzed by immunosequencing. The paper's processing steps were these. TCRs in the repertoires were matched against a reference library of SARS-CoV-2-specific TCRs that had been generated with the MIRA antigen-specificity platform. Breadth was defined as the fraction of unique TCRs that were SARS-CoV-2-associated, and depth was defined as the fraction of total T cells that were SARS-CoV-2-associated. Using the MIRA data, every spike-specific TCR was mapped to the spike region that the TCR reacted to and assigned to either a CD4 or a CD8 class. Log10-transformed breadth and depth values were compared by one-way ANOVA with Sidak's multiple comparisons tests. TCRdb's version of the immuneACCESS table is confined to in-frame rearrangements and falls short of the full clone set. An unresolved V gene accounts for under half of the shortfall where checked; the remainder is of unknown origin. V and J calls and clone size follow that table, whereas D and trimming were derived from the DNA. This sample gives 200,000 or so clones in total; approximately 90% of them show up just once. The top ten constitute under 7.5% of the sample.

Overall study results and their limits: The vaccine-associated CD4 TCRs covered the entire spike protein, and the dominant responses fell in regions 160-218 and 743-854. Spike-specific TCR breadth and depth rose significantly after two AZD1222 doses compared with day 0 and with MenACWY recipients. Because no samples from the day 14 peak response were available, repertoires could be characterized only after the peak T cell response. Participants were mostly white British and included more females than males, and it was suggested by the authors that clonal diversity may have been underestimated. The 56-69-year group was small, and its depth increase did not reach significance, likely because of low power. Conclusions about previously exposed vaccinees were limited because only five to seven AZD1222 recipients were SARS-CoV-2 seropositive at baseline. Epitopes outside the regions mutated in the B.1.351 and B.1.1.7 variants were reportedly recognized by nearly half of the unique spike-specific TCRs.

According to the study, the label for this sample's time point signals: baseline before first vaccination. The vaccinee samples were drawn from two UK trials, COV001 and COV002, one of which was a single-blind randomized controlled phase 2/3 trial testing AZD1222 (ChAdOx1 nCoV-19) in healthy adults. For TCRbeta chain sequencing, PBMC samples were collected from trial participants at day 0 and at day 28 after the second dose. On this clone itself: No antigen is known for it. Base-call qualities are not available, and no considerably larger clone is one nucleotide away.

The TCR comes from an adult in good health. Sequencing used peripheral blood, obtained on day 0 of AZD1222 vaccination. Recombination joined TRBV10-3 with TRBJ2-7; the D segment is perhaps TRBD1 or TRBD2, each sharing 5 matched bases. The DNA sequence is TGTGCCATCGGGGGAACCGAGCTATACGAGCAGTACTTC. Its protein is CAIGGTELYEQYF.